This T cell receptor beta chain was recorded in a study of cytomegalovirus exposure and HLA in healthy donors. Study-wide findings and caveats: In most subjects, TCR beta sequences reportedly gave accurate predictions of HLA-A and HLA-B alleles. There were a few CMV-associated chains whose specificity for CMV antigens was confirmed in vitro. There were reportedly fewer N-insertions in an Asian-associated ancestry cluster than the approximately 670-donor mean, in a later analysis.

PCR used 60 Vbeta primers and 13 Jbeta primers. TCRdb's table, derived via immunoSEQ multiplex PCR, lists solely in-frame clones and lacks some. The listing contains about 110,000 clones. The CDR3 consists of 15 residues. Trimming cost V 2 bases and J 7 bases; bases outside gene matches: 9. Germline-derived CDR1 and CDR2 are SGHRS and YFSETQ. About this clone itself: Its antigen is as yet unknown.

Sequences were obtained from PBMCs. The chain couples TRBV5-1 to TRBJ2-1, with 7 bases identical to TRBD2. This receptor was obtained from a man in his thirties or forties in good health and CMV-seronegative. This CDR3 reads CASSLAAGELNEQFF. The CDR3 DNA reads TGCGCCAGCAGCTTAGCGGCGGGGGAGCTGAATGAGCAGTTCTTC.